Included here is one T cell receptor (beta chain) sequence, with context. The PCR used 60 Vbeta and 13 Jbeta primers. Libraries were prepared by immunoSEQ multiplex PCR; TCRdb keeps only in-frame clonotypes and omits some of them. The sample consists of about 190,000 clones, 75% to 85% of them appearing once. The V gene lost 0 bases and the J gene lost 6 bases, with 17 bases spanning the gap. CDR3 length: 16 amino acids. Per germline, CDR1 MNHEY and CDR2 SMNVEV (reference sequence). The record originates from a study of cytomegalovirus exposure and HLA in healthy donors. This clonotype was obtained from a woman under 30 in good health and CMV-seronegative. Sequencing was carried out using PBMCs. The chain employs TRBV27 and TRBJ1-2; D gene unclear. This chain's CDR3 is CASSLSIIEEPDGYTF. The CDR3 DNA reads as TGTGCCAGCAGTTTATCGATAATAGAGGAGCCCGATGGCTACACCTTC.